Below are 30 T cell receptor beta chains sequenced from a single sample in a study of EBV T-cell therapy then PD-1 blockade in nasopharyngeal carcinoma. Treatment denoted: AdE1-LMPpoly-expanded autologous EBV-specific T-cell therapy followed by anti-PD-1 nivolumab. TCRdb's copy holds only in-frame clones and misses some; the assay was immunoSEQ multiplex PCR. The table has 20,000 to 25,000 clones, about 80% seen once. These receptors are not linked to any known antigen. Sequences were derived from CD8+ T cells from blood, sampled around day 58 from a patient whose treatment included autologous EBV-specific T cells and nivolumab. The receptors were gathered from a man in his forties with nasopharyngeal carcinoma.

V and J are TRBV15 and TRBJ1-5; D not certain. Germline V gene sequence: CDR1 LNHNV, CDR2 YYDKDF (reference sequence). The CDR3 totals 17 residues. V lost 0 bases and J 0 bases, leaving 12 bases between the germline ends. The CDR3 sequence: CATSRESGDYSNQPQHF. CDR3 coding DNA: TGTGCCACCAGCAGAGAGTCAGGAGACTATAGCAATCAGCCCCAGCATTTT.

CDR3 in amino acids: CASSQGWDPPTDTQYF. CDR3 nucleotide sequence: TGCGCCAGCAGCCAAGGTTGGGACCCCCCCACAGATACGCAGTATTTT. The chain couples TRBV4-3 to TRBJ2-3; either TRBD1 or TRBD2 may fit D (5 bases each). Trimming removed 1 base from V and 2 bases from J, with 13 bases in between. CDR3 size: 16 residues. Germline CDR1 is LGHNA and CDR2 is YSLEER.

The rearrangement joins TRBV24-1 to TRBJ2-1; 12 nucleotides align to TRBD2. The CDR3 loop spans 17 amino acids. The germline gives CDR1 KGHDR, CDR2 SFDVKD. V lost 6 bases and J lost 3; bases outside the gene matches: 8. In DNA, the CDR3 is TGTGCCACCAGTTCTGATGAACTAGCGGGGGGCTACAATGAGCAGTTCTTC. Protein sequence: CATSSDELAGGYNEQFF.

This clone was picked up a small number of times. V is TRBV5-5 and J is TRBJ2-7; no clear D gene. Trimming took 1 base from V and 0 from J, leaving 14 bases between them. The CDR3 runs to 16 residues. Germline V gene sequence: CDR1 SGHKS, CDR2 YYEKEE (reference sequence). The CDR3 sequence: CASSLLMAVSSYEQYF. CDR3 sequence (DNA): TGTGCCAGCAGCTTGTTGATGGCGGTGAGCTCCTACGAGCAGTACTTC.

This clone was detected only once. The gene calls are TRBV4-3 and TRBJ2-5; D unresolved. V was clipped by 0 bases and J by 6 bases, with 5 bases between them. Germline V gene sequence: CDR1 LGHNA, CDR2 YSLEER. The CDR3 has 12 amino acids. The DNA for the CDR3 is TGCGCCAGCAGCCAAGATCCAAAGACCCAGTACTTC. Translated, it gives CASSQDPKTQYF.

The chain is built from TRBV9 and TRBJ2-7; D is unresolved. Germline values: CDR1 SGDLS, CDR2 YYNGEE. The CDR3 runs 13 residues. Between the trimmed V and J ends, which lost 4 bases and 4 bases, there was a span of 12 bases. For the CDR3, the DNA is TGTGCCAGCAGCCCTAATGATCCTTACGAGCAGTACTTC. Translated: CASSPNDPYEQYF.

By its share, this clone is medium-sized (0.01 to 0.1%). The same CDR3 is also encoded by other DNA sequences in this sample. The chain employs TRBV9 and TRBJ1-2, with D uncertain. The CDR3 is 13 amino acids. CDR1 and CDR2 (germline): SGDLS, YYNGEE. Trimming shortened V by 0 bases and J by 3 bases, and 6 bases separated the two germline ends. The DNA for the CDR3 is TGTGCCAGCAGCGTAGGCGGAGACTATGGCTACACCTTC. It is translated as CASSVGGDYGYTF.

The chain uses TRBV27 and TRBJ1-2; 8 bases are a match to TRBD1. V dropped 5 bases and J dropped 3; count of bases not matched to a gene: 5. This CDR3 has 14 residues. Germline-derived CDR1 and CDR2 are MNHEY and SMNVEV (reference sequence). CDR3 protein: CASSPMDRDYGYTF. The CDR3 coding sequence is TGTGCCAGCAGTCCGATGGACAGGGACTATGGCTACACCTTC.

V gene TRBV11-2 combines with J gene TRBJ2-1, with 7 positions matching TRBD1. CDR1 SGHAT and CDR2 FQNNGV come from the germline V gene. J was trimmed by 0 bases and V by 3 bases; bases with no gene match: 5. The CDR3 sequence is 16 residues long. CDR3 DNA sequence: TGTGCCAGCAGCTTGGGACAGTTACGCTCCTACAATGAGCAGTTCTTC. It is translated as CASSLGQLRSYNEQFF.

The chain uses TRBV4-3 and TRBJ2-7; a possible D gene is TRBD1 (6 bases). The CDR3 is 14 residues long. The V end was cut by 1 base, the J end by 6 bases, with 13 bases between. In germline, CDR1 is LGHNA, CDR2 YSLEER. The CDR3 here is CASSQGLTGFEQYF. The DNA of the CDR3 is TGCGCCAGCAGCCAAGGATTAACAGGGTTCGAGCAGTACTTC.

This clone was found a few times. The chain joins TRBV28 to TRBJ2-3, with 7 positions matching TRBD1. The CDR3 is 16 amino acids. Germline-derived CDR1 and CDR2 are MDHEN and SYDVKM. J was trimmed by 2 bases and V by 3 bases; bases with no gene match: 8. The CDR3 reads CASSFPGTATTDTQYF. The CDR3 nucleotides read TGTGCCAGCAGTTTCCCCGGGACAGCCACCACAGATACGCAGTATTTT.

This rearrangement joins TRBV4-3 to TRBJ1-2, with D perhaps TRBD1 (5 bases). This CDR3 contains 15 residues. Trimming removed 3 bases at V and 4 bases at J, with 15 bases between. Germline V gene lookup returns CDR1 LGHNA and CDR2 YSLEER. The chain's CDR3 is CASSQNPGTAYGYTF. CDR3 sequence (DNA): TGCGCCAGCAGCCAGAACCCTGGGACGGCCTATGGCTACACCTTC.

This chain uses TRBV4-1 with TRBJ2-7; TRBD2 matches at 10 bases. The germline gives CDR1 MGHRA, CDR2 YSYEKL. With V trimmed by 0 bases and J by 3 bases, 2 bases remained unmatched. The CDR3 extends over 15 amino acids. The CDR3 sequence is CASSQDSGGLYEQYF. The CDR3 DNA is TGCGCCAGCAGCCAAGATAGCGGGGGGCTCTACGAGCAGTACTTC.

The chain combines TRBV9 with TRBJ2-2; D gene uncertain. The CDR3 totals 14 residues. V was cut by 0 bases and J by 5 bases, with 8 bases left in between. Germline CDR1 and CDR2: SGDLS and YYNGEE. CDR3 protein: CASSVEVATGELFF. CDR3 nucleotide sequence: TGTGCCAGCAGCGTAGAGGTGGCGACCGGGGAGCTGTTTTTT.

The chain recombines TRBV9 with TRBJ2-7; 11 bases are a match to TRBD1. Germline V gene data show CDR1 as SGDLS and CDR2 as YYNGEE. The V segment lost 4 bases and the J segment 2 bases; nucleotides outside the gene matches: 2. This CDR3 contains 14 residues. The chain's CDR3 is CASSLGQGAYEQYF. CDR3 DNA sequence: TGTGCCAGCAGCCTGGGACAGGGGGCCTACGAGCAGTACTTC.

V is TRBV9 and J is TRBJ1-2, with D hard to call. The CDR3 contains 15 residues. Trimming removed 4 bases at V and 2 bases at J, with 15 bases between. Germline V gives CDR1 SGDLS, CDR2 YYNGEE. The CDR3 loop is CASSRRKDKNYGYTF. CDR3 bases: TGTGCCAGCAGCCGCCGAAAAGACAAGAACTATGGCTACACCTTC.

Written as DNA, the CDR3 is TGTGCCAGCAGCCAAGATCGGTACTACCCCGGCACTGAAGCTTTCTTT. Its translation: CASSQDRYYPGTEAFF. V and J are TRBV4-2 and TRBJ1-1, with D hard to call. Per germline, CDR1 LGHNA and CDR2 YNFKEQ. The CDR3 consists of 16 residues. V shed 0 bases and J shed 4 bases, with 15 bases lying between them.

The chain links TRBV27 to TRBJ2-1; D possibly corresponds to TRBD2 (5 bases). Germline V gives CDR1 MNHEY, CDR2 SMNVEV (reference sequence). This CDR3 is built from 12 residues. V lost 4 bases, J lost 12 bases, and 13 bases lay in between. The CDR3 DNA follows: TGTGCCAGCAGTTACCCGGGGTTTCCGCAGTTCTTC. Protein: CASSYPGFPQFF.

This clone was seen a few times. The V gene is TRBV4-3, the J gene TRBJ1-5, with TRBD1 as a possible D gene (5 bases). The CDR3 totals 15 residues. The V end was cut by 2 bases, the J end by 4 bases, with 12 bases between. Germline values: CDR1 LGHNA, CDR2 YSLEER. The CDR3 DNA reads TGCGCCAGCAGCCAATCCGGGACGGGTAATCAGCCCCAGCATTTT. Its translation is CASSQSGTGNQPQHF.

This sequence joins TRBV7-9 and TRBJ1-1, with 7 positions matching TRBD1. The CDR3 covers 14 residues. Per the germline V gene, CDR1 is SEHNR and CDR2 is FQNEAQ (reference sequence). The trim removed 1 base at V and 6 bases at J, leaving 5 bases unmatched. This chain's CDR3 is CASSLVQGSSEAFF. The CDR3 coding sequence is TGTGCCAGCAGCTTAGTACAGGGGAGCTCTGAAGCTTTCTTT.

The chain carries TRBV6-4 and TRBJ2-3; the match to TRBD2 covers 11 bases. The CDR3 contains 15 residues. The germline gives CDR1 MRHNA, CDR2 SNTAGT. Unmatched junction bases numbered 4, after V lost 5 bases and J lost 3 bases. CDR3 sequence: CASSKTSGETDTQYF. The CDR3 nucleotides read TGTGCCAGCAGTAAGACTAGCGGGGAGACAGATACGCAGTATTTT.

This rearrangement joins TRBV28 to TRBJ2-7; TRBD1 agrees at 8 bases. Germline trimming cut 6 bases from V and 2 bases from J; bases unmatched to any gene: 12. Germline-derived CDR1 and CDR2 are MDHEN and SYDVKM. This CDR3 has 16 amino acids. The CDR3 protein is CASSPEDRGLAYEQYF. Written as DNA, the CDR3 is TGTGCCAGCAGCCCAGAAGACAGGGGACTTGCCTACGAGCAGTACTTC. Full variable domain (remainder filled in from reference TRBV28 and TRBJ2-7): DVKVTQSSRYLVKRTGEKVFLECVQDMDHENMFWYRQDPGLGLRLIYFSYDVKMKEKGDIPEGYSVSREKKERFSLILESASTNQTSMYLCASSPEDRGLAYEQYFGPGTRLTVT.

The gene calls are TRBV28 and TRBJ1-4; 11 nucleotides agree with TRBD1. Trimming at V came to 3 bases and at J to 6 bases, leaving 9 bases not matched to a gene. The CDR3 spans 17 residues. Germline V gene lookup returns CDR1 MDHEN and CDR2 SYDVKM. The CDR3 protein is CASSFSRRGQGDEKLFF. CDR3 nucleotide sequence: TGTGCCAGCAGTTTCTCCCGTAGGGGACAGGGGGATGAAAAACTGTTTTTT.

V usage is TRBV10-3 and J usage is TRBJ2-7; the D gene could be TRBD1 or TRBD2 (5 bases each). The CDR3 spans 14 residues. Germline V gives CDR1 ENHRY, CDR2 SYGVKD. Trimming pared 4 bases from V and 2 bases from J, leaving 12 bases between. Here the CDR3 DNA reads TGTGCCATCAGTGGGACCGGGGCCACCTACGAGCAGTACTTC. Its translation: CAISGTGATYEQYF.

The chain carries TRBV6-5 and TRBJ1-2; 8 bases agree with TRBD1. This CDR3 region has 15 residues. Germline loops: CDR1 MNHEY, CDR2 SVGAGI. V lost 3 bases to trimming and J lost 5 bases; unmatched junction nucleotides: 8. CDR3 sequence: CASSYQWTGPYGYTF. The CDR3 coding sequence is TGTGCCAGCAGTTATCAATGGACAGGGCCATATGGCTACACCTTC.

The chain joins TRBV14 to TRBJ2-1; D might be TRBD1 or TRBD2, each matching 6 bases. Germline-derived CDR1 and CDR2 are SGHDN and FVKESK. V lost 5 bases and J lost 7, with 15 bases in between. The CDR3 contains 14 residues. In nucleotides, the CDR3 is TGTGCCAGCAGCATGCGGGACACTTCTAATGAGCAGTTCTTC. It yields the protein CASSMRDTSNEQFF.

This clone was seen only once. The chain has TRBV5-1 and TRBJ2-4, with 8 bases lining up with TRBD1. V was clipped by 2 bases and J by 8 bases; unmatched bases: 9. CDR1 SGHRS and CDR2 YFSETQ come from the germline V gene. This CDR3 spans 15 amino acids. CDR3 nucleotide sequence: TGCGCCAGCAGCTTTAGGACAGGGCGGTCGGACATTCAGTACTTC. Translating gives CASSFRTGRSDIQYF.

The chain couples TRBV5-5 to TRBJ2-7; 7 nucleotides agree with TRBD1. The CDR3 covers 12 residues. CDR1 SGHKS and CDR2 YYEKEE come from the germline V gene (reference sequence). With V trimmed by 3 bases and J by 5 bases, 2 bases remained unmatched. CDR3 sequence (DNA): TGTGCCAGCAGCTCACAGGGGAACGAGCAGTACTTC. This translates into CASSSQGNEQYF.

This clone turned up a few times. The CDR3 reads CASSEFGGRTEAFF. The CDR3, as DNA: TGTGCCAGCAGTGAATTCGGGGGTCGGACTGAAGCTTTCTTT. V gene TRBV2 combines with J gene TRBJ1-1; a possible D gene is TRBD1 (5 bases). This CDR3 is 14 amino acids long. The ends were cut back, 2 bases at V and 5 bases at J, with 12 bases in the middle. Germline CDR1 reads SNHLY; CDR2 reads FYNNEI.

The rearrangement uses TRBV9 and TRBJ2-3; perhaps TRBD1 as D (5 bases). Germline CDR1 is SGDLS and CDR2 is YYNGEE. Between the trimmed V and J ends, which lost 0 bases and 1 base, there was a span of 12 bases. The CDR3 totals 16 residues. In DNA, the CDR3 is TGTGCCAGCAGCGTAGTATCAGGGTGGGGCACAGATACGCAGTATTTT. This sequence encodes CASSVVSGWGTDTQYF.